These 13 T cell receptor beta chains share one sample of origin, sequenced in a study of blood T cell repertoires in COVID-19. Sequencing used immunoSEQ multiplex PCR; TCRdb keeps in-frame clones, though not all of them. The profile shows roughly 120,000 clones, around 80% of them singletons. Sequenced material: peripheral blood. These receptors all stem from a man between 65 and 85 years old with acute or convalescent COVID-19.

The J gene is TRBJ2-7, the V gene TRBV18, with TRBD1 identical over 9 bases. CDR1 KGHSH and CDR2 LQKENI come from the germline V gene. The V segment lost 5 bases and the J segment 3 bases; nucleotides outside the gene matches: 5. The CDR3 covers 14 residues. Here the CDR3 reads CASSNRDRDYEQYF. CDR3 sequence (DNA): TGTGCCAGCTCAAATCGGGACAGGGACTACGAGCAGTACTTC.

The genes are TRBV3-1 (or the pseudogene TRBV3-2) and TRBJ2-7; 7 nucleotides line up with TRBD1. The V and J ends lost 4 bases and 3 bases, in that order; junction bases with no gene match: 6. The CDR3 runs 14 residues. CDR1 LGHDT and CDR2 YNNKEL come from the germline V gene (reference sequence). The CDR3 DNA reads TGTGCCAGCAGCCCAAGGGGACAGAGCTACGAGCAGTACTTC. Its translation is CASSPRGQSYEQYF.

This chain uses TRBV12-5 with TRBJ2-1, with 9 bases aligning to TRBD1. V trimming: 6 bases; J trimming: 6 bases; junction bases outside the gene matches: 9. This CDR3 spans 15 amino acids. In germline, CDR1 is LGHNT, CDR2 FRNRAP. The CDR3 is CASGSGQGNFNEQFF. The DNA of the CDR3 is TGTGCTAGTGGATCGGGACAGGGAAATTTCAATGAGCAGTTCTTC.

This clone has just a few counts. This chain links TRBV28 with TRBJ2-3, with a weak D call TRBD1 (6 bases). The CDR3 has 14 amino acids. Germline V gene sequence: CDR1 MDHEN, CDR2 SYDVKM. The CDR3 nucleotides read TGTGCAGCAGGCACAGGGCGGGGCACAGATACGCAGTATTTT. Protein product: CAAGTGRGTDTQYF.

This clone has a single count. The chain combines TRBV28 with TRBJ2-3, with 8 bases matching TRBD1. The CDR3 has 15 amino acids. V lost 4 bases, J lost 0 bases, and 3 bases stayed unmatched. From germline, CDR1 is MDHEN and CDR2 SYDVKM. The CDR3 region has the DNA TGTGCCAGCAGTTCCGGACAGGGAAGCACAGATACGCAGTATTTT. As protein: CASSSGQGSTDTQYF.

The chain carries TRBV19 and TRBJ2-1; D possibly corresponds to TRBD2 (7 bases). Trimming left V 7 bases short and J 2 bases short, with 12 bases between. The CDR3 length is 14 residues. The germline V gene encodes CDR1 LNHDA and CDR2 SQIVND (reference sequence). Here the CDR3 reads CASNGGGAYNEQFF. For the CDR3, the DNA is TGTGCCAGTAACGGAGGGGGGGCCTACAATGAGCAGTTCTTC. Filled out from reference TRBV19 and TRBJ2-1, the complete variable domain reads DGGITQSPKYLFRKEGQNVTLSCEQNLNHDAMYWYRQDPGQGLRLIYYSQIVNDFQKGDIAEGYSVSREKKESFPLTVTSAQKNPTAFYLCASNGGGAYNEQFFGPGTRLTVL.

The chain employs TRBV21-1 and TRBJ1-6; the DNA was not compared with TRBD1, the D call given in the table. TRBV21-1 is described as a pseudogene. The CDR3 has 15 amino acids. The DNA of the CDR3 is TGTGCCAGCAGCAATACAGGGGGCAATAATTCACCCCTCCACTTT. This encodes CASSNTGGNNSPLHF.

This clone has a handful of counts. J is TRBJ1-2 and V is TRBV19; weak D call: TRBD1 (6 bases). The CDR3 has 16 residues. Germline V gene sequence: CDR1 LNHDA, CDR2 SQIVND (reference sequence). Trimming shortened V by 1 base and J by 5 bases, and 17 bases separated the two germline ends. In DNA form, the CDR3 reads TGTGCCAGTAGTATAGTGGTGGCAGGGGTATGGTATGGCTACACCTTC. It translates to CASSIVVAGVWYGYTF. The complete variable domain, with remaining parts taken from reference TRBV19 and TRBJ1-2, reads DGGITQSPKYLFRKEGQNVTLSCEQNLNHDAMYWYRQDPGQGLRLIYYSQIVNDFQKGDIAEGYSVSREKKESFPLTVTSAQKNPTAFYLCASSIVVAGVWYGYTFGSGTRLTVV.

This clone was detected once. The chain links TRBV27 to TRBJ2-3; D is possibly TRBD2 (6 bases). V was pared by 3 bases and J by 4 bases, with 8 bases between. Germline CDR1 reads MNHEY; CDR2 reads SMNVEV (reference sequence). This CDR3 spans 13 amino acids. The DNA of the CDR3 is TGTGCCAGCAGTTTCCGCGGGGCAGATACGCAGTATTTT. The encoded protein is CASSFRGADTQYF.

This chain joins TRBV5-4 and TRBJ1-2; no reliable D call. The CDR3 is 13 residues long. The germline gives CDR1 SGHNT, CDR2 YYREEE (reference sequence). Trimming removed 2 bases from V and 2 bases from J, with 7 bases in between. CDR3 region: CASSLMGNYGYTF. The CDR3 coding sequence is TGTGCCAGCAGCTTAATGGGCAACTATGGCTACACCTTC.

The rearrangement links TRBV12-3 or TRBV12-4 to TRBJ1-1, with D perhaps TRBD1 (6 bases). Trimming pared 6 bases from V and 6 bases from J, leaving 14 bases between. The CDR3 has 13 residues. CDR3 sequence: CASSRQVDAEAFF. DNA for the CDR3: TGTGCCAGCAGCCGACAGGTGGACGCTGAAGCTTTCTTT.

Here the CDR3 reads CASSLADSSYNEQFF. CDR3 nucleotides: TGCGCCAGCAGCTTGGCGGACAGCTCCTACAATGAGCAGTTCTTC. V gene TRBV5-1 combines with J gene TRBJ2-1; D might be TRBD1 (6 bases). The CDR3 consists of 15 residues. The germline V gene has CDR1 SGHRS and CDR2 YFSETQ. V was pared by 0 bases and J by 0 bases, with 7 bases between.

This chain uses TRBV5-1 with TRBJ1-2; tentatively, D is TRBD1 (6 bases). There are 13 residues in the CDR3. Trimming left V 0 bases short and J 6 bases short, with 9 bases between. CDR1 SGHRS and CDR2 YFSETQ come from the germline V gene. The CDR3 spells CASSLDREDGYTF. In DNA, the CDR3 is TGCGCCAGCAGCTTGGACAGGGAAGATGGCTACACCTTC.